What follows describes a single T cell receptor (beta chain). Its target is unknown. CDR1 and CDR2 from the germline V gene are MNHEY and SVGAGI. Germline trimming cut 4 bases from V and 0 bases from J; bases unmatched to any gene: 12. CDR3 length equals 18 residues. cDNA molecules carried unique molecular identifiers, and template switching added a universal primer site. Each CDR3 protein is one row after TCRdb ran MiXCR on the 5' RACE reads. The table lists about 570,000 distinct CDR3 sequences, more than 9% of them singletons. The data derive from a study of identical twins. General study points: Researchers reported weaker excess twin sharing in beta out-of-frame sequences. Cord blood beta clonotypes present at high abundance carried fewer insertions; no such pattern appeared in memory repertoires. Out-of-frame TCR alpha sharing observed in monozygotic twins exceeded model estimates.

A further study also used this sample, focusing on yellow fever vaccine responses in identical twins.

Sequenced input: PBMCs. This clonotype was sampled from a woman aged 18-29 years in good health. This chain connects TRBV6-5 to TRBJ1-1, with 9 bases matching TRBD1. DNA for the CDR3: TGTGCCAGCAGTTCTTCCCTACAGGGGGCCCCTTTGAACACTGAAGCTTTCTTT. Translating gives CASSSSLQGAPLNTEAFF.